The clone carrying this T cell receptor (beta chain) was seen a handful of times. What it binds is not known. Genes and germline come from the mouse. The read halts 1 residue ahead of the CDR3 end, with the missing end drawn from the germline J gene. The time point here: mouse harvest day 7 after allogeneic transplant. Mouse grafts combined 10^7 T-cell-depleted bone marrow cells with 10^6 splenic CD5+ T cells. Tissues came from B6→BALB/c major-mismatch GVHD mice at day 7 or 14. This record comes from a study of tissue T cells after allogeneic stem cell transplantation. Study-wide points: Some tissue clones might be persisting host cells; their alloreactivity or antigen specificity was not determined. Anatomically similar tissues had similar TCR repertoires within each patient. Across patients, clones rarely overlapped, yet motif clusters were shared tissue-specifically.

Method: immunoSEQ multiplex PCR; TCRdb's copy keeps in-frame clones and lacks some. This table has 6,000 to 8,500 clones, approximately 55% appearing once. The CDR3 runs to 13 residues. Trimming stripped 3 bases from V and 0 bases from J, with 6 bases between. Germline V gives CDR1 KGHPV, CDR2 FQNQEV (reference sequence). This TCR was recovered from a female BALB/c mouse given C57BL/6 T cells with graft-versus-host disease after an allogeneic hematopoietic cell transplant. Sequenced sample: lymph node tissue. V is TRBV26 and J is TRBJ2-7; D might be TRBD1 (5 bases). CDR3 bases read: TGTGCCAGCAGTCTAGGGGTCTCCTATGAACAGTAC. As protein: CASSLGVSYEQY. The CDR3 reads in full as CASSLGVSYEQYF.